The 24 T cell receptor beta chains below come from one sample, sequenced in a study of blood T cell repertoires in COVID-19. This table comes from immunoSEQ multiplex PCR, and its TCRdb copy is limited to in-frame clones, with some not included. The sample holds roughly 150,000 clones, roughly 80% seen once. Sequenced input: peripheral blood. The source is a woman older than 75 with COVID-19, enrolled during active disease.

J is TRBJ1-3 and V is TRBV19; 7 nucleotides align to TRBD1. Germline loops: CDR1 LNHDA, CDR2 SQIVND (reference sequence). The CDR3 covers 18 residues. V lost 5 bases and J lost 0; bases outside the gene matches: 13. The CDR3 nucleotides are TGTGCCAGTAGTCACTGGGGACAGCCCGGGCTCTCTGGAAACACCATATATTTT. Protein: CASSHWGQPGLSGNTIYF.

J is TRBJ1-1 and V is TRBV5-1; D is possibly TRBD1 (6 bases). With 2 bases removed from V and 1 base from J, the gap between germline ends came to 12 bases. Germline loops: CDR1 SGHRS, CDR2 YFSETQ. CDR3 length: 15 residues. As DNA, the CDR3 is TGCGCCAGCAGCTTCCCAGGGACAACGAACACTGAAGCTTTCTTT. It translates to CASSFPGTTNTEAFF.

The chain is built from TRBV15 and TRBJ1-2; D unresolved. V lost 6 bases, J lost 6 bases, and 20 bases lay in between. Germline-derived CDR1 and CDR2 are LNHNV and YYDKDF (reference sequence). The CDR3 covers 15 residues. The CDR3: CATSGLLTFEDGYTF. DNA for the CDR3: TGTGCCACCAGTGGACTACTAACTTTTGAGGATGGCTACACCTTC.

The chain is built from TRBV6-5 and TRBJ2-2; weak D call: TRBD2 (5 bases). Germline V gene sequence: CDR1 MNHEY, CDR2 SVGAGI. Trimming pared 6 bases from V and 6 bases from J, leaving 14 bases between. The CDR3 runs to 14 residues. The CDR3 protein is CASSTEGGPGELFF. The CDR3 DNA follows: TGTGCCAGCAGCACAGAGGGCGGGCCCGGGGAGCTGTTTTTT.

The V and J genes are TRBV29-1 and TRBJ1-4; D possibly corresponds to TRBD1 (5 bases). The germline CDR1 and CDR2 sequences are SQVTM and ANQGSEA. The CDR3 is made up of 14 amino acids. Trimming shortened V by 6 bases and J by 6 bases, and 17 bases separated the two germline ends. The CDR3 nucleotides are TGCAGCGTCTCAAGGGGAGGTGGGGATGAAAAACTGTTTTTT. Translated, it gives CSVSRGGGDEKLFF.

This chain links TRBV5-1 with TRBJ2-1, with D unresolved. Germline V CDR1 and CDR2: SGHRS, YFSETQ. The CDR3 consists of 12 residues. The germline V and J ends were trimmed by 0 bases and 6 bases, with 4 bases remaining between them. The CDR3, as DNA: TGCGCCAGCAGCTTGGTTAGCAATGAGCAGTTCTTC. Residues: CASSLVSNEQFF.

This clone was seen once. The chain couples TRBV5-1 to TRBJ2-1; 8 bases map to TRBD1. Losses at the gene ends were 2 bases for V and 6 bases for J; bases not matched to a gene: 4. There are 14 residues in the CDR3. Germline V lookup: CDR1 SGHRS, CDR2 YFSETQ. The CDR3, as DNA: TGCGCCAGCAGCTTCGGACAGGGACTCAATGAGCAGTTCTTC. This translates into CASSFGQGLNEQFF.

The V gene is TRBV5-1, the J gene TRBJ2-1; D perhaps matches TRBD1 (6 bases). Trimming took off 4 bases at V and 0 bases at J, with 11 bases between the two ends. This CDR3 has 15 residues. Germline V CDR1 and CDR2: SGHRS, YFSETQ. The CDR3 spells CASSQTGSSYNEQFF. The DNA for the CDR3 is TGCGCCAGCAGCCAGACAGGTAGCTCCTACAATGAGCAGTTCTTC.

A remark on this clone: One end of the junction varies from germline; a read error may be responsible. The chain combines TRBV11-2 with TRBJ1-2, with D tentatively TRBD1 (5 bases). Germline loops: CDR1 SGHAT, CDR2 FQNNGV. CDR3 size: 10 residues. CDR3 loop: CASSSPPRAF. Written as DNA, the CDR3 is TGTGCCAGCAGCTCCCCCCCCAGGGCCTTC.

The CDR3 sequence is CASQLIPTAWDTEAFF. The CDR3 DNA follows: TGCGCCAGCCAGTTGATCCCGACAGCTTGGGACACTGAAGCTTTCTTT. The genes are TRBV5-1 and TRBJ1-1, with D perhaps matching TRBD1 (5 bases). The CDR3 extends over 16 amino acids. The V end was cut by 7 bases, the J end by 3 bases, with 22 bases between. Germline CDR1 and CDR2: SGHRS and YFSETQ. Variable domain in full (rest from reference TRBV5-1 and TRBJ1-1): KAGVTQTPRYLIKTRGQQVTLSCSPISGHRSVSWYQQTPGQGLQFLFEYFSETQRNKGNFPGRFSGRQFSNSRSEMNVSTLELGDSALYLCASQLIPTAWDTEAFFGQGTRLTVV.

This chain uses TRBV4-1 with TRBJ2-3; 10 nucleotides agree with TRBD2. With V trimmed by 2 bases and J by 6 bases, 14 bases remained unmatched. The CDR3 covers 18 residues. From germline, CDR1 is MGHRA and CDR2 YSYEKL. CDR3 coding DNA: TGCGCCAGCAGCCAAAGTTGGGCAGCTAGCGGGAGACGGGATACGCAGTATTTT. Its protein product is CASSQSWAASGRRDTQYF.

The chain is built from TRBV2 and TRBJ2-5; 8 nucleotides align to TRBD1. Trimming removed 5 bases from V and 4 bases from J; junction bases left unmatched: 3. Germline V gene data show CDR1 as SNHLY and CDR2 as FYNNEI. The CDR3 is made up of 13 amino acids. CDR3 region: CASSPRGPETQYF. CDR3 sequence (DNA): TGTGCCAGCAGTCCCAGGGGGCCAGAGACCCAGTACTTC.

The chain carries TRBV3-1 (or the pseudogene TRBV3-2) and TRBJ1-3; 7 bases line up with TRBD1. Germline loops: CDR1 LGHDT, CDR2 YNNKEL (reference sequence). V shed 4 bases, J shed 4 bases, and the junction held 4 bases outside the gene matches. This CDR3 comprises 14 residues. The CDR3, as DNA: TGTGCCAGCAGCCTGACAGGGTTCGGAAACACCATATATTTT. This gives the protein CASSLTGFGNTIYF.

The chain employs TRBV27 and TRBJ1-2, with D possibly matching TRBD1 (6 bases). CDR3 size: 14 residues. V lost 3 bases, J lost 6 bases, and 14 bases lay in between. Germline CDR1 and CDR2: MNHEY and SMNVEV (reference sequence). For the CDR3, the DNA is TGTGCCAGCAGTTTGGGGGTACAGGGTGATGGCTACACCTTC. This gives the protein CASSLGVQGDGYTF.

This rearrangement joins TRBV7-9 to TRBJ1-1; the D is unclear. This CDR3 is built from 14 residues. CDR1 and CDR2 (germline): SEHNR, FQNEAQ (reference sequence). Trimming took 0 bases from V and 4 from J, leaving 9 bases between them. In DNA, the CDR3 is TGTGCCAGCAGCTTAGCGCACGGTTCCACTGAAGCTTTCTTT. Its protein is CASSLAHGSTEAFF.

The genes are TRBV2 and TRBJ2-1; 11 bases fit TRBD2. Germline V lookup: CDR1 SNHLY, CDR2 FYNNEI. V was pared by 8 bases and J by 3 bases, with 12 bases of the junction left unmatched. There are 17 residues in the CDR3. CDR3 DNA sequence: TGTGCCAGCGGGCAAACTGGGACTAGCGGACTCTACAATGAGCAGTTCTTC. Its translation is CASGQTGTSGLYNEQFF.

V and J are TRBV12-3 or TRBV12-4 and TRBJ1-1; D ambiguous. This CDR3 region has 11 residues. Between the trimmed V and J ends, which lost 3 bases and 4 bases, there was a span of 3 bases. CDR3 amino acids: CASSFSTEAFF. CDR3 bases: TGTGCCAGCAGTTTCTCCACTGAAGCTTTCTTT.

The chain joins TRBV11-2 to TRBJ2-7; 8 bases agree with TRBD1. The CDR3 contains 16 residues. V gave up 4 bases and J gave up 1 base; unmatched junction bases: 9. Germline lookup yields CDR1 SGHAT and CDR2 FQNNGV. The CDR3 region has the DNA TGTGCCAGCAGCTCACGATCCCGGGACAGGTCCTACGAGCAGTACTTC. Amino acid sequence: CASSSRSRDRSYEQYF.

This clone was observed a few times. CDR3 in amino acids: CATTSGANTGELFF. As DNA, the CDR3 is TGTGCCACCACGTCAGGGGCGAACACCGGGGAGCTGTTTTTT. The chain carries TRBV15 and TRBJ2-2, with a tentative D call TRBD1 (6 bases). The germline gives CDR1 LNHNV, CDR2 YYDKDF (reference sequence). The CDR3 is made up of 14 amino acids. The V gene lost 7 bases and the J gene lost 0 bases, with 9 bases spanning the gap. The complete variable domain, with remaining parts taken from reference TRBV15 and TRBJ2-2, reads DAMVIQNPRYQVTQFGKPVTLSCSQTLNHNVMYWYQQKSSQAPKLLFHYYDKDFNNEADTPDNFQSRRPNTSFCFLDIRSPGLGDTAMYLCATTSGANTGELFFGEGSRLTVL.

The CDR3 region has the DNA TGTGCCAGCAGTGAAATGGCCGCTGAGGAGAGGGTAACCTTC. Its translation: CASSEMAAEERVTF. This chain joins TRBV2 and TRBJ1-2; the D is unclear. V was cut by 2 bases and J by 14 bases, with 21 bases left in between. The germline V gene has CDR1 SNHLY and CDR2 FYNNEI. The CDR3 is 14 amino acids.

The CDR3 region is CASSPPLTGDAHEQYF. The DNA for the CDR3 is TGCGCCAGCAGCCCCCCACTGACAGGGGACGCGCACGAGCAGTACTTC. The chain combines TRBV5-1 with TRBJ2-7; 8 bases map to TRBD1. Germline V CDR1 and CDR2: SGHRS, YFSETQ. The CDR3 consists of 16 residues. J gave up 5 bases and V 4 bases, and 14 bases lay outside the gene matches.

The rearrangement links TRBV9 to TRBJ1-2; TRBD1 matches at 8 bases. Per germline, CDR1 SGDLS and CDR2 YYNGEE. V trimming: 4 bases; J trimming: 7 bases; junction bases outside the gene matches: 12. This CDR3 has 15 amino acids. For the CDR3, the DNA is TGTGCCAGCAGCCCAGGGCAGGACAGGGTGATTGGCTACACCTTC. Protein product: CASSPGQDRVIGYTF.

The chain employs TRBV6-1 and TRBJ1-4, with TRBD1 as a possible D gene (5 bases). The CDR3 extends over 18 amino acids. Germline CDR1 MNHNS, CDR2 SASEGT. Trimming stripped 4 bases from V and 0 bases from J, with 18 bases between. The CDR3 DNA reads TGTGCCAGCAGTGCGATGACAGCGAAGTTGGCAACTAATGAAAAACTGTTTTTT. It codes for CASSAMTAKLATNEKLFF.

This chain connects TRBV5-4 to TRBJ1-4; 7 bases align to TRBD1. CDR3 length: 14 residues. After removal of 1 base from V and 6 bases from J, the junction contained 3 bases not matched to a gene. Germline CDR1 reads SGHNT; CDR2 reads YYREEE (reference sequence). This chain's CDR3 is CASSLWQGDEKLFF. The CDR3 DNA reads as TGTGCCAGCAGCTTGTGGCAGGGGGATGAAAAACTGTTTTTT.